Each of the 3 T cell receptor beta chains below was sequenced from the same sample in a study of cytomegalovirus exposure and HLA in healthy donors. It was with 60 Vbeta and 13 Jbeta primers that the PCR ran. Profiled with immunoSEQ multiplex PCR; TCRdb holds only in-frame clones, not every one. The sample yields about 130,000 clones, nearly 85% seen once. Input material: PBMCs. These receptors were taken from a boy aged 5-17 years in good health and CMV-seronegative.

The V and J genes are TRBV6-1 and TRBJ1-1; D gene ambiguous. The CDR3 spans 13 residues. V lost 2 bases and J 1 base, leaving 5 bases between the germline ends. Per the germline V gene, CDR1 is MNHNS and CDR2 is SASEGT. Here the CDR3 DNA reads TGTGCCAGCAGTGAATCAGGGAACACTGAAGCTTTCTTT. This codes for CASSESGNTEAFF.

This chain joins TRBV2 and TRBJ2-2, with TRBD1 matching 7 bases. The CDR3 spans 15 residues. The ends lost 7 bases at V and 5 bases at J; junction bases unmatched: 10. Germline-derived CDR1 and CDR2 are SNHLY and FYNNEI. The CDR3 DNA is TGTGCCAGCACAATGGCAGGGGGTGCTACCGGGGAGCTGTTTTTT. Amino acid sequence: CASTMAGGATGELFF.

This clone was recorded once. The V and J genes are TRBV7-9 and TRBJ1-4; TRBD1 matches at 7 bases. Trimming took 5 bases from V and 4 from J; bases not matched to a gene: 4. The CDR3 covers 14 residues. Germline V gene data show CDR1 as SEHNR and CDR2 as FQNEAQ (reference sequence). The CDR3 nucleotides are TGTGCCAGCAGCCCCGACAGGGATAATGAAAAACTGTTTTTT. Translated, it gives CASSPDRDNEKLFF. Full variable domain (missing parts from reference TRBV7-9 and TRBJ1-4): DTGVSQNPRHKITKRGQNVTFRCDPISEHNRLYWYRQTLGQGPEFLTYFQNEAQLEKSRLLSDRFSAERPKGSFSTLEIQRTEQGDSAMYLCASSPDRDNEKLFFGSGTQLSVL.